This T cell receptor beta chain was captured in a study of cytomegalovirus exposure and HLA in healthy donors (dated by TCRdb to 2016 to 2017). Turning to the overall study: In an earlier analysis of 587 of the donors, 250 to 350 Gb of sequence data and 117 million unique TCR beta sequences from about 179 million T cells were reported. An early release that covered about 600 HLA-typed donors contained approximately 320 gigabases of sequencing data and tens of millions of unique TCR sequences. The genetic ancestry cluster associated with self-reported Caucasian donors included 81% of the approximately 400 genotyped donors. The aim of the study was to test whether cataloging public T cell receptors could identify signatures of past pathogen exposure. The study used immunosequencing to profile the T cell repertoires of under 700 subjects and linked those repertoires to cytomegalovirus serostatus. A separate validation cohort of over a hundred different subjects was used in addition to the approximately 640-subject first cohort. The study combined high-throughput TCR immunosequencing, statistical association of individual TCRs with disease status, and machine learning to predict cytomegalovirus infection status. In a later analysis, previously published TCR beta repertoires from roughly 710 donors were re-analyzed and high-resolution HLA genotyping was added so that TCR occurrence patterns could be studied. Rather than drawing on any new phenotypic data, the later analysis identified candidate immune exposures from TCR beta sequences and the way those sequences occurred across donors. In an earlier analysis of roughly 600 of the donors, high-throughput TCR beta sequencing was used to judge whether each TCR beta V gene segment behaved as functional or pseudogenic. Alongside the repertoire data, information on donor age, sex, ethnicity and CMV serostatus was compiled. Genome-wide SNP genotypes for about 65% of the 666 donors were used in a later genetic analysis, which treated that subset as a discovery cohort. Every repertoire in the discovery cohort had been generated on one and the same sequencing platform. Both class I and class II loci were covered by HLA typing, at four-digit resolution. The number of donors typed differed by locus, with about 629-640 for A, B, C, DRB1 and DQB1, 522 for DQA1, 606 for DPA1, and around 430 for DPB1. Several DR-DQ haplotypes were handled as single units for association and clustering, since linkage in the cohort was strong. On average, approximately 250,000 unique TCR beta nucleotide sequences were sequenced per donor among some 420 genotyped donors of the cohort, with roughly 18% of those sequences being non-productive. Findings and caveats that apply to the study as a whole: The study listed 164 TCR beta chains as associated with cytomegalovirus. In an earlier analysis of fewer than 700 of the donors, most TCR beta V segments appeared in productive rearrangements about 87% or about 30% of the time, broadly matching IMGT annotations. Strong co-occurrence of HLA alleles, especially DR and DQ, made assigning TCR associations to individual alleles difficult. A cluster of highly shared sequence variants was judged likely to be a technical artifact of the sequencing pipeline. Because the 87-base-pair reads could not distinguish some IMGT-functional V segments, including TRBV6-2 and TRBV6-3, those segments were excluded. In vitro tests confirmed that three of the cytomegalovirus-associated TCR beta chains recognize cytomegalovirus antigens. In both the original and validation cohorts, the classifier was reported to diagnose cytomegalovirus status with high specificity and sensitivity. Compared with the roughly 710-donor mean, donors in an Asian-associated ancestry cluster had fewer N-insertions in productive TCRs, according to a later genetic analysis. Because HLA typing was missing for some donors at each locus, association tests included only the typed subset. Linkage disequilibrium might explain the correlated functional status among segregating V segments, but an unknown experimental factor could not be excluded. A further reported finding was that TCR beta sequences accurately predicted the HLA-A and HLA-B alleles for most subjects in the first cohort. The only immune exposure information available for the cohort was CMV serostatus. Across donors, most TCR sequences were observed very rarely, whereas some public TCRs were present in many individuals. A later genetic analysis associated a missense DCLRE1C variant with V-gene and J-gene trimming of TCR beta chains, and an independent cohort replicated the association. According to the authors, the approach could potentially be generalized to other disease states and immunological phenotypes. Because counts were too low, roughly 16 rarely observed V segments, including chromosome 9 orphons, were left out of the earlier analysis of a few hundred of the donors. In a later analysis, HLA-associated TCR beta chains were found to be more clonally expanded and to have lower generation probabilities than equally common non-associated chains. The presence/absence analyses assumed that sequencing depth was roughly uniform across donors, and that assumption may not be true. Only TCR beta chains were sequenced in this cohort, and the absence of alpha or paired-chain data limited detectable features. A later analysis associated about 17,000 TCR beta sequences with specific HLA alleles at a false discovery rate of 0.05. Several of the top co-occurrence clusters appeared to be linked to parvovirus B19, influenza, CMV and Epstein-Barr virus, according to a later analysis. In a later analysis, most CMV-associated TCR beta chains were found to appear HLA-restricted, with HLA associations seemingly driven largely by CMV exposure. According to a later analysis, TCR association rates differed among HLA loci, with DRB1 alleles showing the most associated TCRs and HLA-C alleles showing the fewest.

The cohort was made up of approximately 670 healthy bone marrow donors. Cohort members were all nominally healthy when sampled, although unrecorded immune exposures were likely present. The donor was CMV seropositive and belonged to the group of about 290 seropositive cohort members. A peripheral blood sample was collected from each donor, and TCR beta sequencing was performed on peripheral blood mononuclear cells. The Qiagen DNeasy Blood Extraction Kit was used to extract genomic DNA from the blood cell samples. Libraries came from the immunoSEQ multiplex PCR assay. For the multiplex PCR, a mixture combining 60 forward primers for TCR Vbeta segments and 13 reverse primers for TCR Jbeta segments was used. The CDR3 region of rearranged TCR beta genes was amplified from genomic DNA by a multiplex PCR assay. Amplified TCR beta libraries were sequenced as 87-base-pair reads on the Illumina HiSeq System. As for the original processing: A later analysis tallied roughly 78 million unique TCR beta chains across the 660 or so repertoires, and around 9.9 million of those chains were shared by two or more donors. A nearest-neighbor algorithm error-corrected the raw reads and collapsed the reads into unique sequences, merging closely related sequences to remove PCR and sequencing errors. V, D and J gene segments were assigned by aligning CDR3 sequences to IMGT reference sequences. For a sequence to be retained, a match of at least six nucleotides was required to both a V gene segment and a J gene segment. Rearrangements were classified as productive when the CDR3 lacked stop codons and remained in frame with V and J, and all other rearrangements were classified as non-productive. CDR3 was defined according to IMGT convention as the region running from the second conserved V-encoded cysteine to the conserved J-encoded phenylalanine. The earlier analysis of approximately 590 of the donors excluded any sequence lacking an unambiguous match to a single V gene segment. An earlier analysis of 500 to 600 of the donors classified V segments as functional when productive rearrangements were above 56.7% and as segregating when the standard deviation between donors was above 5%. To diagnose cytomegalovirus status from the catalog of TCR beta chain sequences, a statistical classification framework was built. In a later analysis, V and J genes were assigned by comparing TCR nucleotide sequences against IMGT/GENE-DB human TR gene sequences. A later analysis assigned CDR3 sequences and most-parsimonious VDJ recombination scenarios with the TCRdist pipeline. In a later analysis, every TCR beta chain was defined by the combination of its CDR3 amino acid sequence and its V-gene family, and reads without a unique V-gene family were dropped. To address suspected cross-contamination and a sequencing artifact, a later analysis removed under 600 highly shared, low-generation-probability nucleotide sequences. In a later analysis, a clonal expansion index was calculated for each public chain from normalized within-repertoire ranks of inferred template counts. A later analysis computed generation probabilities with a VDJ recombination model fitted to out-of-frame rearrangements, and checked the results against IGoR. In a later analysis, hypergeometric tests were used to score TCR-TCR, TCR-HLA and TCR-CMV co-occurrence, with a repertoire-size bias correction applied to TCR pairs. To estimate false discovery rates, a later analysis permuted the HLA or CMV assignments 20 times. A later analysis grouped co-occurring TCRs with DBSCAN, adding TCRdist sequence similarity when clustering within HLA-allele-positive subsets. For co-occurrence clustering, repertoires with fewer than 30,000 or more than 120,000 public chains were excluded, along with several repertoires with anomalous nucleotide sharing. Held by TCRdb, this immuneACCESS table contains in-frame sequences only and omits some clones. Under half of the omission traces to an unresolved V gene where checked; the cause of the rest is unknown. V and J calls and clone size follow that table, whereas D and trimming were derived from the DNA. Recorded for this sample are roughly 150,000 clones; around 75% of them occurred a single time. 11% of the sample goes to the ten largest clones.

The germline V gene encodes CDR1 SGHRS and CDR2 YFSETQ. The CDR3 sequence holds 16 residues, the cysteine and phenylalanine included. The entry retains the CDR3 DNA only, 48 bases that are in frame from base 1. V is shortened by 3 bases, J by 2 bases, and the region joining them spans 17 bases. As for this clone: Its antigen is currently not known. There are no base qualities to consult, and no much larger clone falls within one base.

The chain is made from TRBV5-1 and TRBJ1-1, with the D gene not confidently named. The origin of this receptor is a man aged 18 to 29 in good health and CMV-seropositive. The sample was PBMCs. CDR3 protein: CASSSEEGRVNTEAFF. The DNA sequence reads TGCGCCAGCAGCTCGGAAGAGGGCAGAGTTAACACTGAAGCTTTCTTT.